This T cell receptor beta chain comes out of a study of graft-versus-host responses after intestinal transplantation. Study findings and constraints: Allografts of one patient group, those with graft-donor T cell macrochimerism, had high graft-versus-host to host-versus-graft clonal ratios.

Worth noting for this clone: Its target is not known.

This table comes from immunoSEQ multiplex PCR, and its TCRdb copy is limited to in-frame clones, with some not included. The repertoire holds about 88,000 clones, with under 95% as singletons. The germline CDR1 and CDR2 sequences are MDHEN and SYDVKM. Deletions cut 4 bases from V and 3 bases from J, with 15 bases between. The CDR3 runs to 15 residues. The origin of this receptor is a human donor who was the organ donor for an intestinal transplant. The rearrangement uses TRBV28 and TRBJ1-2; unclear D gene. The source material was unstimulated CD4+ T cells sorted from spleen or lymph node cells, sampled before transplant. The CDR3 DNA is TGTGCCAGCAGTTCCGGCTTGGGCAGGCACTATGGCTACACCTTC. Translated: CASSSGLGRHYGYTF.